The 27 T cell receptor beta chains listed next were all sequenced from one sample in a study of blood T cell repertoires in COVID-19. Profiling relied on immunoSEQ multiplex PCR, and the TCRdb table lists in-frame clones only, not all of them. In the table there are roughly 90,000 clones, 89% of which are singletons. Sequencing used peripheral blood. The receptors derive from a man between 45 and 60 years old with acute or convalescent COVID-19.

V and J are TRBV11-2 and TRBJ2-1, with TRBD2 matching 8 bases. Germline assignment: CDR1 SGHAT and CDR2 FQNNGV. The CDR3 loop spans 16 amino acids. With V trimmed by 3 bases and J by 5 bases, 9 bases remained unmatched. CDR3 residues: CASSLIGTRPNNEQFF. The DNA of the CDR3 is TGTGCCAGCAGCTTGATCGGGACTAGACCCAACAATGAGCAGTTCTTC.

V usage is TRBV6-5 and J usage is TRBJ2-5; TRBD1 is a possible D gene (6 bases). Germline-derived CDR1 and CDR2 are MNHEY and SVGAGI. The CDR3 has 13 residues. With 2 bases removed from V and 5 bases from J, the gap between germline ends came to 9 bases. The CDR3 DNA reads as TGTGCCAGCAGTTACGGGGGCGACGAGACCCAGTACTTC. This translates into CASSYGGDETQYF.

The gene calls are TRBV20-1 and TRBJ1-4; D uncertain. Trimming shortened V by 3 bases and J by 0 bases, and 5 bases separated the two germline ends. The germline gives CDR1 DFQATT, CDR2 SNEGSKA (reference sequence). The CDR3 totals 13 residues. DNA for the CDR3: TGCAGTGCTAGTTCTCCAACTAATGAAAAACTGTTTTTT. Encoded protein: CSASSPTNEKLFF.

The chain uses TRBV12-3 or TRBV12-4 and TRBJ1-1; D not certain. V lost 3 bases and J 1 base, leaving 6 bases between the germline ends. The CDR3 has 13 residues. The CDR3 is CASSFRENTEAFF. CDR3 sequence (DNA): TGTGCCAGCAGTTTCCGAGAGAACACTGAAGCTTTCTTT.

This chain connects TRBV5-1 to TRBJ1-1, with 8 bases that match TRBD1. The CDR3 has 16 residues. V trimming: 3 bases; J trimming: 4 bases; junction bases outside the gene matches: 11. Germline-derived CDR1 and CDR2 are SGHRS and YFSETQ. CDR3 DNA: TGCGCCAGCAGCTCCGGGACAGGCCCTAGGGGCACTGAAGCTTTCTTT. Amino acid sequence: CASSSGTGPRGTEAFF. Supplemented by reference TRBV5-1 and TRBJ1-1, the full variable domain reads KAGVTQTPRYLIKTRGQQVTLSCSPISGHRSVSWYQQTPGQGLQFLFEYFSETQRNKGNFPGRFSGRQFSNSRSEMNVSTLELGDSALYLCASSSGTGPRGTEAFFGQGTRLTVV.

The chain joins TRBV5-8 to TRBJ1-2; 8 nucleotides agree with TRBD1. From germline, CDR1 is SGHTS and CDR2 YDEGEE. V was clipped by 0 bases and J by 4 bases; unmatched bases: 5. The CDR3 runs to 15 residues. This CDR3 is CASSLVGQGFYGYTF. The CDR3, as DNA: TGTGCCAGCAGCTTGGTCGGACAGGGTTTCTATGGCTACACCTTC.

This clone showed up just once. This chain links TRBV4-1 with TRBJ1-4; D is undetermined. With 1 base removed from V and 5 bases from J, the gap between germline ends came to 8 bases. Germline CDR1 reads MGHRA; CDR2 reads YSYEKL. This CDR3 has 14 residues. CDR3 in DNA: TGCGCCAGCAGCCAAGTGGGAGCGAATGAAAAACTGTTTTTT. Protein sequence: CASSQVGANEKLFF.

This sequence joins TRBV29-1 and TRBJ2-5; the D gene is possibly TRBD2 (7 bases). The CDR3 is 11 amino acids. With 7 bases removed from V and 5 bases from J, the gap between germline ends came to 11 bases. The germline V gene has CDR1 SQVTM and CDR2 ANQGSEA. The CDR3 spells CSAGGLETQYF. The CDR3 nucleotides read TGCAGCGCGGGGGGCCTGGAGACCCAGTACTTC.

This chain links TRBV19 with TRBJ1-5; D unresolved. The CDR3 is 14 amino acids. The germline V and J ends were trimmed by 7 bases and 3 bases, with 13 bases remaining between them. Germline assignment: CDR1 LNHDA and CDR2 SQIVND (reference sequence). The CDR3 region is CASIPEGNNQPQHF. The DNA for the CDR3 is TGTGCCAGTATTCCTGAGGGTAACAATCAGCCCCAGCATTTT.

The chain is built from TRBV6-5 and TRBJ2-1; the match to TRBD1 covers 7 bases. The CDR3 has 15 residues. The V segment lost 7 bases and the J segment 0 bases; nucleotides outside the gene matches: 6. Germline CDR1 and CDR2: MNHEY and SVGAGI. The DNA of the CDR3 is TGTGCCAGCACCCCGGACAGGAGCTCCTACAATGAGCAGTTCTTC. As protein: CASTPDRSSYNEQFF.

This chain links TRBV7-9 with TRBJ1-3, with D maybe TRBD1 (5 bases). Germline-derived CDR1 and CDR2 are SEHNR and FQNEAQ (reference sequence). The CDR3 length is 14 residues. Trimming removed 6 bases from V and 4 bases from J, with 13 bases in between. CDR3 in amino acids: CASSSSGAGNTIYF. As DNA, the CDR3 is TGTGCCAGCAGTTCTAGTGGGGCGGGAAACACCATATATTTT.

The chain has TRBV6-5 and TRBJ1-3; D not certain. This CDR3 has 16 amino acids. Trimming cost V 4 bases and J 0 bases, with 13 bases left between them. The V gene's germline CDR1 is MNHEY and CDR2 SVGAGI. This CDR3 reads CASSSPSGTSGNTIYF. DNA of the CDR3: TGTGCCAGCAGTTCACCATCGGGAACCTCTGGAAACACCATATATTTT.

The chain combines TRBV19 with TRBJ1-4; TRBD1 is a possible D gene (6 bases). This CDR3 is built from 14 residues. V was clipped by 6 bases and J by 8 bases, with 16 bases between them. CDR1 is LNHDA and CDR2 is SQIVND in the germline V gene (reference sequence). CDR3 coding DNA: TGTGCCAGTAGCGCCGGACAGAGACCAGAAAAACTGTTTTTT. Protein product: CASSAGQRPEKLFF.

CDR3 sequence (DNA): TGTGCCAGCAGTCCCGGACACCTCTACGAGCAGTACTTC. Translating it yields CASSPGHLYEQYF. The rearrangement uses TRBV27 and TRBJ2-7, with D maybe TRBD1 (5 bases). The CDR3 contains 13 residues. V was trimmed by 5 bases and J by 3 bases, leaving 11 bases between them. Germline CDR1 and CDR2: MNHEY and SMNVEV (reference sequence).

J is TRBJ1-1 and V is TRBV6-5; no reliable D call. There are 13 residues in the CDR3. CDR1 and CDR2 (germline): MNHEY, SVGAGI. Trimming cost V 7 bases and J 1 base, with 10 bases left between them. The DNA for the CDR3 is TGTGCCAGCACTGGGCAGAGGAACACTGAAGCTTTCTTT. Protein product: CASTGQRNTEAFF.

This sequence joins TRBV2 and TRBJ2-5, with a weak D call TRBD1 (5 bases). Germline CDR1 and CDR2: SNHLY and FYNNEI. Trimming stripped 7 bases from V and 0 bases from J, with 15 bases between. CDR3 length: 15 residues. CDR3 in DNA: TGTGCCAGCACTAGACAGCACAGAAACCAAGAGACCCAGTACTTC. Translated, it gives CASTRQHRNQETQYF.

The chain is built from TRBV28 and TRBJ1-3; no clear D gene. The CDR3 is made up of 15 amino acids. The ends were cut back, 4 bases at V and 0 bases at J, with 10 bases in the middle. The germline V gene encodes CDR1 MDHEN and CDR2 SYDVKM. The CDR3 spells CASSSPRDSGNTIYF. CDR3 DNA: TGTGCCAGCAGTTCACCCCGGGACTCTGGAAACACCATATATTTT. Supplemented by reference TRBV28 and TRBJ1-3, the full variable domain reads DVKVTQSSRYLVKRTGEKVFLECVQDMDHENMFWYRQDPGLGLRLIYFSYDVKMKEKGDIPEGYSVSREKKERFSLILESASTNQTSMYLCASSSPRDSGNTIYFGEGSWLTVV.

The CDR3 here is CAWSGGTGGVPGELFF. In nucleotides, the CDR3 is TGTGCCTGGAGTGGGGGGACAGGGGGTGTTCCCGGGGAGCTGTTTTTT. The V and J genes are TRBV30 and TRBJ2-2; TRBD1 matches 11 bases. Looked up from germline, CDR1 is GTSNPN and CDR2 is SVGIG (reference sequence). Unmatched junction bases numbered 7, after V lost 1 base and J lost 6 bases. The CDR3 spans 16 residues.

This rearrangement joins TRBV14 to TRBJ2-1; D remains ambiguous. The V end was cut by 0 bases, the J end by 8 bases, with 5 bases between. The length of the CDR3 is 12 residues. CDR1 is SGHDN and CDR2 is FVKESK in the germline V gene. Here the CDR3 DNA reads TGTGCCAGCAGCCAAGATAGCTATGAGCAGTTCTTC. As protein: CASSQDSYEQFF. The full variable domain, its missing parts supplied by reference TRBV14 and TRBJ2-1, is EAGVTQFPSHSVIEKGQTVTLRCDPISGHDNLYWYRRVMGKEIKFLLHFVKESKQDESGMPNNRFLAERTGGTYSTLKVQPAELEDSGVYFCASSQDSYEQFFGPGTRLTVL.

The rearrangement joins TRBV4-1 to TRBJ2-2; D might be TRBD2 (6 bases). The CDR3 has 17 residues. The germline V gene has CDR1 MGHRA and CDR2 YSYEKL. V dropped 4 bases and J dropped 4 bases, with 19 bases sitting between them. In nucleotides, the CDR3 is TGCGCCAGCAGCCTTCAAGCCGAGACTAGGTTCACCGGGGAGCTGTTTTTT. Amino acid sequence: CASSLQAETRFTGELFF.

The count of this clone is one. This chain joins TRBV20-1 and TRBJ1-1, with 7 bases aligning to TRBD1. This CDR3 contains 15 residues. With V trimmed by 3 bases and J by 3 bases, 10 bases remained unmatched. The germline V gene encodes CDR1 DFQATT and CDR2 SNEGSKA (reference sequence). As DNA, the CDR3 is TGCAGTGCTAGTGTGCTGGAGGGGGCCTACACTGAAGCTTTCTTT. It encodes CSASVLEGAYTEAFF.

The chain couples TRBV11-2 to TRBJ2-1, with D tentatively TRBD2 (6 bases). The germline gives CDR1 SGHAT, CDR2 FQNNGV. V lost 0 bases and J 12 bases, leaving 15 bases between the germline ends. The CDR3 extends over 14 amino acids. In DNA form, the CDR3 reads TGTGCCAGCAGCTTAGAACTAGCCGACAAGGTGCAGTTCTTC. Its protein is CASSLELADKVQFF.

The chain couples TRBV11-2 to TRBJ1-2; 11 nucleotides align to TRBD1. Unmatched junction bases numbered 8, after V lost 0 bases and J lost 8 bases. Germline assignment: CDR1 SGHAT and CDR2 FQNNGV. The CDR3 runs to 16 residues. The CDR3 region has the DNA TGTGCCAGCAGCTTAGATCGGACAGGGGGCGAGGAAGGCTACACCTTC. Translating gives CASSLDRTGGEEGYTF.

The chain uses TRBV5-1 and TRBJ2-5, with 7 nucleotides matching TRBD2. CDR3 length equals 12 residues. V lost 3 bases, J lost 5 bases, and 1 base stayed unmatched. Germline V gene data show CDR1 as SGHRS and CDR2 as YFSETQ. CDR3: CASSWEGETQYF. CDR3 bases: TGCGCCAGCAGCTGGGAGGGTGAGACCCAGTACTTC. The full variable domain, completed using reference TRBV5-1 and TRBJ2-5, is KAGVTQTPRYLIKTRGQQVTLSCSPISGHRSVSWYQQTPGQGLQFLFEYFSETQRNKGNFPGRFSGRQFSNSRSEMNVSTLELGDSALYLCASSWEGETQYFGPGTRLLVL.

The chain uses TRBV2 and TRBJ1-2; 8 bases align to TRBD1. There are 15 residues in the CDR3. Trimming at V came to 6 bases and at J to 11 bases, leaving 17 bases not matched to a gene. CDR1 and CDR2 from the germline V gene are SNHLY and FYNNEI. In DNA form, the CDR3 reads TGTGCCAGCAGAGATCTCAGGGGGCGCAAGCTGGGATACACCTTC. Its translation: CASRDLRGRKLGYTF.

V and J are TRBV21-1 and TRBJ1-1; TRBD1 is taken as the D call from the table, unchecked against the DNA. TRBV21-1 corresponds to a pseudogene. The CDR3 has 18 residues. The CDR3 nucleotides are TGTGCCAGCAGCCCCCGGGACAGGGAGGGTGAGAGGAACACTGAAGCTTTCTTT. Its protein is CASSPRDREGERNTEAFF.

In its sample, this clone was seen once. The chain carries TRBV7-9 and TRBJ2-2, with 7 bases fitting TRBD1. The CDR3 length is 14 residues. V dropped 5 bases and J dropped 6; count of bases not matched to a gene: 6. From germline, CDR1 is SEHNR and CDR2 FQNEAQ (reference sequence). The CDR3 reads CASSRVTGAGELFF. CDR3 coding DNA: TGTGCCAGCAGCCGGGTTACAGGGGCCGGGGAGCTGTTTTTT. Based on the CDR3 plus reference TRBV7-9 and TRBJ2-2, the full variable domain is DTGVSQNPRHKITKRGQNVTFRCDPISEHNRLYWYRQTLGQGPEFLTYFQNEAQLEKSRLLSDRFSAERPKGSFSTLEIQRTEQGDSAMYLCASSRVTGAGELFFGEGSRLTVL.